A single sample gave rise to the 21 T cell receptor beta chains below, sequenced in a study of tissue T cells after allogeneic stem cell transplantation. Steroid-refractory graft-versus-host disease after allogeneic hematopoietic cell transplant qualified adults for prospective research-autopsy enrollment. Data came from immunoSEQ multiplex PCR; TCRdb stores just in-frame clones and leaves some out. The sample includes approximately 4,100 clones, over 75% seen only once; the top ten take approximately 11%. The sample consisted of esophageal tissue, taken at autopsy. The receptors here all came from a male patient over 55 with steroid-refractory graft-versus-host disease after an allogeneic stem cell transplant. The T cells may come from the graft donor.

This rearrangement joins TRBV19 to TRBJ1-1; D gene uncertain. V lost 2 bases and J 1 base, leaving 8 bases between the germline ends. The CDR3 consists of 14 residues. Germline CDR1 LNHDA, CDR2 SQIVND (reference sequence). The CDR3 loop reads CASSISPWNTEAFF. The CDR3 DNA is TGTGCCAGTAGTATATCCCCATGGAACACTGAAGCTTTCTTT.

V is TRBV18 and J is TRBJ1-5; TRBD1 aligns across 7 bases. CDR1 is KGHSH, CDR2 LQKENI, per germline. This CDR3 spans 15 amino acids. The trim removed 6 bases at V and 3 bases at J, leaving 8 bases unmatched. CDR3 in DNA: TGTGCCAGCTCGCTTGACAGGGACAACAATCAGCCCCAGCATTTT. Translating it yields CASSLDRDNNQPQHF.

This clone came up a few times. The CDR3 region is CASSDGTVDRGEQYF. The CDR3 nucleotides read TGTGCCAGCAGTGACGGGACAGTCGATAGGGGCGAGCAGTACTTC. The chain employs TRBV6-1 and TRBJ2-7; 7 bases fit TRBD1. The CDR3 has 15 amino acids. Germline CDR1 MNHNS, CDR2 SASEGT. V shed 3 bases, J shed 6 bases, and the junction held 11 bases outside the gene matches.

CDR3 DNA sequence: TGTGCCTGGAGTGTAAGGGACCCTTCCTACGAGCAGTACTTC. Residues: CAWSVRDPSYEQYF. The V gene is TRBV30, the J gene TRBJ2-7; either TRBD1 or TRBD2 may supply D (5 bases each). The germline V gene has CDR1 GTSNPN and CDR2 SVGIG (reference sequence). CDR3 length: 14 residues. The V end was cut by 0 bases, the J end by 1 base, with 10 bases between.

The chain combines TRBV7-2 with TRBJ2-3, with D tentatively TRBD1 (6 bases). There are 14 residues in the CDR3. The V gene's germline CDR1 is SGHTA and CDR2 FQGNSA. With 4 bases removed from V and 4 bases from J, the gap between germline ends came to 12 bases. CDR3 residues: CASSSTQGPDTQYF. CDR3 DNA sequence: TGTGCCAGCAGCTCAACCCAGGGGCCAGATACGCAGTATTTT. Full variable domain (outside the CDR3, taken from reference TRBV7-2 and TRBJ2-3): GAGVSQSPSNKVTEKGKDVELRCDPISGHTALYWYRQSLGQGLEFLIYFQGNSAPDKSGLPSDRFSAERTGGSVSTLTIQRTQQEDSAVYLCASSSTQGPDTQYFGPGTRLTVL.

The chain has TRBV19 and TRBJ1-6; D unclear. CDR1 is LNHDA and CDR2 is SQIVND in the germline V gene (reference sequence). Trimming took off 3 bases at V and 10 bases at J, with 7 bases between the two ends. There are 12 residues in the CDR3. The CDR3 DNA reads TGTGCCAGTAGTATTGGCGTATCACCCCTCCACTTT. Residues: CASSIGVSPLHF.

The chain couples TRBV29-1 to TRBJ1-2; D unclear. CDR3 length equals 12 residues. Germline values: CDR1 SQVTM, CDR2 ANQGSEA. The V end was cut by 6 bases, the J end by 5 bases, with 13 bases between. CDR3 region: CSVPDRIYGYTF. CDR3 bases: TGCAGCGTCCCGGACCGGATTTATGGCTACACCTTC.

This chain connects TRBV5-1 to TRBJ2-5; D may match TRBD1 or TRBD2 (5 bases each). Trimming removed 1 base at V and 1 base at J, with 8 bases between. This CDR3 has 14 amino acids. Germline values: CDR1 SGHRS, CDR2 YFSETQ. The CDR3 region has the DNA TGCGCCAGCAGCTTGTGGGGGATCCAAGAGACCCAGTACTTC. Its protein is CASSLWGIQETQYF.

This chain links TRBV7-9 with TRBJ1-2, with 8 bases matching TRBD1. Trimming took 5 bases from V and 1 from J; bases not matched to a gene: 15. Germline CDR1 and CDR2: SEHNR and FQNEAQ (reference sequence). This CDR3 is 18 amino acids long. CDR3 bases: TGTGCCAGCAGCCTAAACCAATTCTTGACAGGGGATAACTATGGCTACACCTTC. This translates into CASSLNQFLTGDNYGYTF. The whole variable domain, remainder taken from reference TRBV7-9 and TRBJ1-2, is DTGVSQNPRHKITKRGQNVTFRCDPISEHNRLYWYRQTLGQGPEFLTYFQNEAQLEKSRLLSDRFSAERPKGSFSTLEIQRTEQGDSAMYLCASSLNQFLTGDNYGYTFGSGTRLTVV.

This clone was detected only once. The chain recombines TRBV29-1 with TRBJ2-5; the D gene is possibly TRBD1 (5 bases). V shed 5 bases and J shed 5 bases, with 12 bases lying between them. CDR1 is SQVTM and CDR2 is ANQGSEA in the germline V gene. This CDR3 is 12 amino acids long. CDR3 loop: CSVSAGLETQYF. CDR3 bases: TGCAGCGTTTCGGCAGGGCTGGAGACCCAGTACTTC.

This chain uses TRBV10-3 with TRBJ1-1; D remains unclear. Germline CDR1 is ENHRY and CDR2 is SYGVKD. The CDR3 loop spans 14 amino acids. V was pared by 6 bases and J by 1 base, with 12 bases between. This CDR3 is CAIRADIPNTEAFF. DNA of the CDR3: TGTGCCATCAGGGCCGATATACCGAACACTGAAGCTTTCTTT.

The chain links TRBV7-9 to TRBJ2-1; D not resolved. Germline loops: CDR1 SEHNR, CDR2 FQNEAQ (reference sequence). V was trimmed by 1 base and J by 8 bases, leaving 6 bases between them. The length of the CDR3 is 12 residues. The CDR3 loop reads CASSLDAHEQFF. As DNA, the CDR3 is TGTGCCAGCAGCTTAGATGCCCATGAGCAGTTCTTC.

The rearrangement joins TRBV7-9 to TRBJ2-7; TRBD2 agrees at 7 bases. Germline values: CDR1 SEHNR, CDR2 FQNEAQ (reference sequence). This CDR3 has 16 amino acids. J lost 1 base, V lost 7 bases, and 13 bases had no gene match. The CDR3 loop reads CASTPPGREGSYEQYF. CDR3 sequence (DNA): TGTGCCAGCACCCCCCCGGGGAGGGAAGGGTCCTACGAGCAGTACTTC.

This chain joins TRBV5-8 and TRBJ2-7; D might be TRBD1 (5 bases). V was clipped by 1 base and J by 6 bases, with 8 bases between them. Germline V CDR1 and CDR2: SGHTS, YDEGEE. CDR3 length: 12 amino acids. For the CDR3, the DNA is TGTGCCAGCAGCTTGAGGACAAGCGAGCAGTACTTC. Its protein product is CASSLRTSEQYF. Filled out from reference TRBV5-8 and TRBJ2-7, the complete variable domain reads EAGVTQSPTHLIKTRGQQATLRCSPISGHTSVYWYQQALGLGLQFLLWYDEGEERNRGNFPPRFSGRQFPNYSSELNVNALELEDSALYLCASSLRTSEQYFGPGTRLTVT.

The CDR3 is CASSLGSVAVTYEQYF. Written as DNA, the CDR3 is TGCGCCAGCAGCCTAGGTAGCGTGGCAGTCACCTACGAGCAGTACTTC. V and J are TRBV5-1 and TRBJ2-7; D possibly corresponds to TRBD2 (5 bases). The CDR3 covers 16 residues. Between the trimmed V and J ends, which lost 4 bases and 2 bases, there was a span of 19 bases. Germline V gives CDR1 SGHRS, CDR2 YFSETQ. Full variable domain (outside the CDR3, taken from reference TRBV5-1 and TRBJ2-7): KAGVTQTPRYLIKTRGQQVTLSCSPISGHRSVSWYQQTPGQGLQFLFEYFSETQRNKGNFPGRFSGRQFSNSRSEMNVSTLELGDSALYLCASSLGSVAVTYEQYFGPGTRLTVT.

This clone was detected once. The gene calls are TRBV2 and TRBJ2-5; no reliable D call. The CDR3 extends over 12 amino acids. V was pared by 10 bases and J by 6 bases, with 15 bases between. Germline CDR1 and CDR2: SNHLY and FYNNEI. The CDR3 sequence: CATLDSRQTQYF. The CDR3 DNA reads TGTGCCACTCTTGACTCTCGCCAGACCCAGTACTTC.

The chain carries TRBV12-2 and TRBJ1-2. TRBV12-2 is a known pseudogene. CDR3 length equals 15 residues. CDR3 in amino acids: CASRLISSGYYGYTF. CDR3 DNA: TGTGCAAGTCGCTTAATTTCATCGGGGTACTATGGCTACACCTTC.

The chain is built from TRBV4-2 and TRBJ2-7; TRBD1 matches at 10 bases. CDR1 LGHNA and CDR2 YNFKEQ come from the germline V gene. Trimming at V came to 5 bases and at J to 0 bases, leaving 4 bases not matched to a gene. CDR3 size: 15 residues. CDR3 sequence (DNA): TGTGCCAGCAGCGACCGGGACAGGGGCTCCTACGAGCAGTACTTC. It encodes CASSDRDRGSYEQYF.

J is TRBJ1-5 and V is TRBV4-1; 10 nucleotides agree with TRBD1. The CDR3 consists of 16 residues. Germline V gene lookup returns CDR1 MGHRA and CDR2 YSYEKL. Trimming removed 4 bases from V and 2 bases from J; junction bases left unmatched: 5. CDR3 nucleotides: TGCGCCAGCAGCCCTTGGACAGGGGGAGGCAATCAGCCCCAGCATTTT. Its translation is CASSPWTGGGNQPQHF.

The chain joins TRBV5-3 to TRBJ1-2, with no clear D. TRBV5-3 is flagged as an ORF with uncertain function. V was clipped by 7 bases and J by 4 bases, with 11 bases between them. The CDR3 has 12 residues. CDR3 bases: TGTGCCAGAGGTATCCCGATCTATGGCTACACCTTC. Protein sequence: CARGIPIYGYTF.

The chain uses TRBV19 and TRBJ2-3; TRBD1 aligns across 11 bases. The V and J ends lost 5 bases and 5 bases, in that order; junction bases with no gene match: 6. The germline gives CDR1 LNHDA, CDR2 SQIVND (reference sequence). CDR3 length equals 15 residues. The CDR3 loop is CASSQDRGLQDTQYF. CDR3 nucleotides: TGTGCCAGTAGTCAGGACAGGGGGCTTCAAGATACGCAGTATTTT. The variable domain in full, completed from reference TRBV19 and TRBJ2-3, reads DGGITQSPKYLFRKEGQNVTLSCEQNLNHDAMYWYRQDPGQGLRLIYYSQIVNDFQKGDIAEGYSVSREKKESFPLTVTSAQKNPTAFYLCASSQDRGLQDTQYFGPGTRLTVL.